This T cell receptor (beta chain) was recovered during a study of radiation and T cells in renal cell carcinoma. Overall study: Nephrectomy followed 15 Gy stereotactic body radiation by 4 weeks.

Sample time point: baseline pretreatment blood. Treatment: 15 Gy SBRT to primary tumor, nephrectomy 4 weeks later. Serial blood draws occurred at baseline and 2 and 4 weeks post-SBRT. The patient's renal cell carcinoma had clear cell pathology. Sequencing used immunoSEQ multiplex PCR; TCRdb keeps in-frame clones, though not all of them. This table has 100,000 to 150,000 clones, 80% to 85% appearing once. Notes on this clone: The antigen is not known.

Study conclusions and caveats: In blood, top tumor clones expanded by 2 weeks, shrinking by 4.

The sequenced sample was blood, obtained from a patient whose treatment included radiotherapy and nephrectomy. The receptor was isolated from a woman aged 55-69 years with renal cell carcinoma.

The DNA of the CDR3 is TGTGCCAGCAGTCCAACGGACAGGGTGTTGAACACTGAAGCTTTCTTT. As protein: CASSPTDRVLNTEAFF. The rearrangement links TRBV28 to TRBJ1-1; TRBD1 aligns across 8 bases. Losses at the gene ends were 5 bases for V and 0 bases for J; bases not matched to a gene: 8. The CDR3 extends over 16 amino acids. Germline-derived CDR1 and CDR2 are MDHEN and SYDVKM.